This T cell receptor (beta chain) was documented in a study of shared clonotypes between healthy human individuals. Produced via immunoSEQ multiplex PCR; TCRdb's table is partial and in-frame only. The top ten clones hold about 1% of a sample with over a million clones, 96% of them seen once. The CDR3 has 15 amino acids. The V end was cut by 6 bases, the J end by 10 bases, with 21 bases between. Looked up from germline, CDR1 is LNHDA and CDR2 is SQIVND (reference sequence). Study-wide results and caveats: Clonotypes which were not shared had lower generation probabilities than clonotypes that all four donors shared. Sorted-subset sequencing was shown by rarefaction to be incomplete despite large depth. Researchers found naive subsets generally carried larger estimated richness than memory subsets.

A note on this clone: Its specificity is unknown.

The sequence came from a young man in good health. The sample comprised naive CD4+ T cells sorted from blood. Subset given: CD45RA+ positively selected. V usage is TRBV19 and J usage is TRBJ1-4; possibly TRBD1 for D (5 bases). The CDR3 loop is CASRSKQDSPGKLFF. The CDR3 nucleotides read TGTGCCAGTAGGAGCAAACAGGATAGCCCAGGAAAACTGTTTTTT. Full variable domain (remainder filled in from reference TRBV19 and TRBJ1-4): DGGITQSPKYLFRKEGQNVTLSCEQNLNHDAMYWYRQDPGQGLRLIYYSQIVNDFQKGDIAEGYSVSREKKESFPLTVTSAQKNPTAFYLCASRSKQDSPGKLFFGSGTQLSVL.